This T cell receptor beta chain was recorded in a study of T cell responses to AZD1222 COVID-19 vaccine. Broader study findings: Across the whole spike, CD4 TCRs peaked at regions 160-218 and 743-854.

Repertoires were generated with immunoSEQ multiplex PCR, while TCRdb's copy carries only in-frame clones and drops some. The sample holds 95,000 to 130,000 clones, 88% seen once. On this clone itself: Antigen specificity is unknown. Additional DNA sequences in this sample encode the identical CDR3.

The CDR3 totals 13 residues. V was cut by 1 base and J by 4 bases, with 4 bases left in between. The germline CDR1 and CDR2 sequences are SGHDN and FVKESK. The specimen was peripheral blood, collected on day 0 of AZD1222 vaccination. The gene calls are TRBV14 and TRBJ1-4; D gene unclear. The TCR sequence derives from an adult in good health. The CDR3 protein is CASSQGLNEKLFF. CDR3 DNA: TGTGCCAGCAGCCAAGGACTTAATGAAAAACTGTTTTTT.